Described below is a single T cell receptor beta chain sequence and its context. This sample was taken from a study of shared clonotypes between healthy human individuals. Study overall: Donor ages ranged 18 to 49 years: two women, a few men.

Each subset's genomic DNA was split evenly across several immunoSEQ plates. In the authors' methods: Filtering of immunoSEQ junctional sequences could not match full-length read filtering. The table came from immunoSEQ multiplex PCR; TCRdb's copy has only in-frame clones and leaves some out. V, J and clone size were drawn from that table, and D and trimming were deduced from the DNA. In the table there are more than 2 million clones, roughly 95% of which are singletons. The naive CD8 subset, CD45RO-negative cells positively selected for CCR7, excluded terminally differentiated effector memory CD45RA+ cells. The receptor was derived from a man younger than 35 in good health. Sequenced material: naive CD8+ T cells sorted from blood.

As DNA, the CDR3 is TGTGCCAGCAGGACAGGTACTAGCGGGAGAGAAGATACGCAGTATTTT. Translating it yields CASRTGTSGREDTQYF. The chain has TRBV2 and TRBJ2-3; the match to TRBD2 covers 11 bases. CDR3 size: 16 residues. Unmatched junction bases numbered 10, after V lost 6 bases and J lost 5 bases. Germline CDR1 reads SNHLY; CDR2 reads FYNNEI.